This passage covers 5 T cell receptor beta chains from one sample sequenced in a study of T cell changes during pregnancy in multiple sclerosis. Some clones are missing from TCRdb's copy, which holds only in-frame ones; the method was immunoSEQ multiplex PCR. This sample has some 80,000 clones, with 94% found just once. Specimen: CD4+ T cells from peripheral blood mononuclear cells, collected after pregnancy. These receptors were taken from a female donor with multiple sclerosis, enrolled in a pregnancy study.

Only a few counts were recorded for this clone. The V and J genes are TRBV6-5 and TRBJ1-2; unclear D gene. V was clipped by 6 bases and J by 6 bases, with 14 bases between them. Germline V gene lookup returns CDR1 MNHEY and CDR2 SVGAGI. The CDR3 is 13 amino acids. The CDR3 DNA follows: TGTGCCAGCAGGGCACCGCCTCTGGATGGCTACACCTTC. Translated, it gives CASRAPPLDGYTF.

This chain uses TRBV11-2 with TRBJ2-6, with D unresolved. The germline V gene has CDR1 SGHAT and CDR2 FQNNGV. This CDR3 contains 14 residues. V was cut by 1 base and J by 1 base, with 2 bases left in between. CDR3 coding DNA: TGTGCCAGCAGCTTAGTATCTGGGGCCAACGTCCTGACTTTC. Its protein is CASSLVSGANVLTF.

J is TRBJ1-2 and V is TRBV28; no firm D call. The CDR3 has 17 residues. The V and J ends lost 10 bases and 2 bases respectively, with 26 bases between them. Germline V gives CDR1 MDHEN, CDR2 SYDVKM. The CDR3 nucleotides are TGTGCCACCCGAGGGCTGGCGATCGGAGATCTAAACTATGGCTACACCTTC. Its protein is CATRGLAIGDLNYGYTF.

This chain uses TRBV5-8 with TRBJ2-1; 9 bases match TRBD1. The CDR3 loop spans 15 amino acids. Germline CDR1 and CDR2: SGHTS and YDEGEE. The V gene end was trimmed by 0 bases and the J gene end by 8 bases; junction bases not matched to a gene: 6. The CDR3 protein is CASSLGGTGSDEQFF. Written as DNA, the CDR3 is TGTGCCAGCAGCTTGGGAGGGACAGGGTCTGATGAGCAGTTCTTC.

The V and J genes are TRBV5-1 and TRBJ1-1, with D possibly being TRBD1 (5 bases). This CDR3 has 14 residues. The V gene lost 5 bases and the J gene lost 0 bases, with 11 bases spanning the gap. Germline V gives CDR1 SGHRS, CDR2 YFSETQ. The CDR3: CASSMTQVNTEAFF. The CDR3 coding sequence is TGCGCCAGCAGTATGACACAGGTGAACACTGAAGCTTTCTTT.